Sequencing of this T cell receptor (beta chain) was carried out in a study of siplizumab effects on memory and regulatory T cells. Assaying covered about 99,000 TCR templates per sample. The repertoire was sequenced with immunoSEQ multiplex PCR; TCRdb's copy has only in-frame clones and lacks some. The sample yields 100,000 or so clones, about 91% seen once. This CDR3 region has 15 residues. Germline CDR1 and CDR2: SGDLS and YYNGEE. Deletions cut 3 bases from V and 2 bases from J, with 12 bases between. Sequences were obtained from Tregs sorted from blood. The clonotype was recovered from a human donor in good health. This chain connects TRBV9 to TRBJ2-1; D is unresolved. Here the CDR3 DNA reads TGTGCCAGCAGCGGAGGACGGCGGACCTACAATGAGCAGTTCTTC. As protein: CASSGGRRTYNEQFF.